This is a list of T cell receptor beta chains from one sample in a study of blood T cell repertoires in COVID-19. Generated by immunoSEQ multiplex PCR, the TCRdb table keeps only in-frame clones and is missing some. Here the sample spans about 200,000 clones, about 84% being singletons. Sequencing used PBMCs or T cells enriched from blood (not recorded which). Every receptor here comes from a man aged 40-49 years with acute COVID-19. The CDR3 runs from the conserved cysteine through the conserved F or W. D genes are given only for firm matches. Clone size is given for some rows only: seen once, a few or many times, or a class if the clone is expanded.

TGTGCCAGCAGCCCCCCGGGACAGGGTTACGAGCAGTACTTC,CASSPPGQGYEQYF,TRBJ2-7,TRBV9,TRBD1,once
TGTGCCAGCAGCTTAGATCCCACTAGCGGCTACGAGCAGTACTTC,CASSLDPTSGYEQYF,TRBJ2-7,TRBV11-2,TRBD2,-
TGCGCCAGCAGCCTTACCCCCGGGACAGGAGTCACCGGGGAGCTGTTTTTT,CASSLTPGTGVTGELFF,TRBJ2-2,TRBV4-1,TRBD1,-
TGTGCCAGCAGCTCGGGACAGGGGAACTACGAGCAGTACTTC,CASSSGQGNYEQYF,TRBJ2-7,TRBV11-1,TRBD1,-
TGCGCCAGCAGCCTCCCCGGTGGGGGGAGAGAGACCCAGTACTTC,CASSLPGGGRETQYF,TRBJ2-5,TRBV4-1,-,-
TGTGCCAGCAGTTTTAGAACAGGCAACACTGAAGCTTTCTTT,CASSFRTGNTEAFF,TRBJ1-1,TRBV28,-,-
TGCGCCAGCAGCCCAGGACAGACCCAAGAGACCCAGTACTTC,CASSPGQTQETQYF,TRBJ2-5,TRBV5-1,-,once
TGTGCCTCCGCAGGGACATTATACGAGCAGTACTTC,CASAGTLYEQYF,TRBJ2-7,TRBV28,-,-
TGCAGCGTTGAATTACTCTCTGGAAACACCATATATTTT,CSVELLSGNTIYF,TRBJ1-3,TRBV29-1,-,once
TGCAAAGCGGGGTACCTAGGCGGCTACACCTTC,CKAGYLGGYTF,TRBJ1-2,TRBV20-1,-,-
TGTGCCAGCAGTTACTCGTCCCTCGGGGGTGGTTGGAGTTGGCATTTT,CASSYSSLGGGWSWHF,TRBJ1-3,TRBV6-5,-,-
TGTGCCAGCAGCGTAGCGGGGACTTCCTACAATGAGCAGTTCTTC,CASSVAGTSYNEQFF,TRBJ2-1,TRBV9,-,-
TGTGCCAGCAGTTTAGCCAGCACCGGGGAGCTGTTTTTT,CASSLASTGELFF,TRBJ2-2,TRBV12-3/TRBV12-4,-,-
TGTGCCAGCAGTTTACGACAGGGAGGCTACACCTTC,CASSLRQGGYTF,TRBJ1-2,TRBV28,TRBD1,-
TGTGCCAGCAGCCCCCCGCGAAATCAGCCCCAGCATTTT,CASSPPRNQPQHF,TRBJ1-5,TRBV3-1/TRBV3-2,-,-
TGCGCCAGCAGCTCAGGGGAGACCCAGTACTTC,CASSSGETQYF,TRBJ2-5,TRBV5-1,-,once
TGTGCCAGCTCACCACGAGGACTAGACCACGAGCAGTACTTC,CASSPRGLDHEQYF,TRBJ2-7,TRBV18,TRBD2,-
TGTGCCAGCAGCTCAACAGGGGGACAGCCCCAGCATTTT,CASSSTGGQPQHF,TRBJ1-5,TRBV11-2,TRBD1,-
TGTGCCAGCAGCTTCTCCAGGGGGACACATGGCTACACCTTC,CASSFSRGTHGYTF,TRBJ1-2,TRBV5-6,TRBD1,-
TGTGCCAGCAGACAAGTACCCCTGCAGGAATACGAGCAGTACTTC,CASRQVPLQEYEQYF,TRBJ2-7,TRBV2,-,-
TGCGCCAGCAGCCAGTCGGGACAGGGGCCCTACGAGCAGTACTTC,CASSQSGQGPYEQYF,TRBJ2-7,TRBV4-3,TRBD1,few
TGTGCCAGCGGCGGTGGGACAGGGTTTTTGGGCTACACCTTC,CASGGGTGFLGYTF,TRBJ1-2,TRBV3-1/TRBV3-2,TRBD1,few
TGTGCCAGTAGTATAGCGGGTGACGCCTACAATGAGCAGTTCTTC,CASSIAGDAYNEQFF,TRBJ2-1,TRBV19,-,-
TGTGCCAGCGGGGACAACTACGAGCAGTACTTC,CASGDNYEQYF,TRBJ2-7,TRBV6-5,-,-
TGCGCCAGCAGCCATGGCGGCTTTTCCACAGATACGCAGTATTTT,CASSHGGFSTDTQYF,TRBJ2-3,TRBV4-1,-,-
TGTGCCAGCAGCTTAGAACAGAACACTGAAGCTTTCTTT,CASSLEQNTEAFF,TRBJ1-1,TRBV7-8,-,-
TGCGCCAGCAGAGAGACCGGGACTAGCGGGAGGGGGCTCGAGCAGTACTTC,CASRETGTSGRGLEQYF,TRBJ2-7,TRBV5-1,TRBD2,-
TGCGCCAGCAGCCCCTCTGGACAGGACTATGGCTACACCTTC,CASSPSGQDYGYTF,TRBJ1-2,TRBV5-1,TRBD1,once
TGCGCCAGTAGGCCGGGAAACCAAGAGACCCAGTACTTC,CASRPGNQETQYF,TRBJ2-5,TRBV5-1,-,-
TGTGCCAGCAGCGGACAGGACTACGAGCAGTACTTC,CASSGQDYEQYF,TRBJ2-7,TRBV25-1,TRBD1,few
TGTGCCAGCAGCCAAGCGGGGGCTGGAAACACCATATATTTT,CASSQAGAGNTIYF,TRBJ1-3,TRBV3-1/TRBV3-2,-,-
TGTGCCAGCAGCGAGACAGGGTGGGGGAACACTGAAGCTTTCTTT,CASSETGWGNTEAFF,TRBJ1-1,TRBV2,TRBD1,-
TGTGCCAGCAGCCTCGGACTAGCGGGCCTCAATGAGCAGTTCTTC,CASSLGLAGLNEQFF,TRBJ2-1,TRBV28,TRBD2,-
TGCGCCAGCAGCTTGGCCGGGGGACAGGGTGCCGAGCAGTACTTC,CASSLAGGQGAEQYF,TRBJ2-7,TRBV5-1,TRBD1,-
TGCGCCAGCAGCAGGGGACTAGCGGGGCTCACCTACGAGCAGTACTTC,CASSRGLAGLTYEQYF,TRBJ2-7,TRBV5-1,TRBD2,-
TGTGCCAGTAGTAGGATTGGGGACAGGGGGACCTACGAGCAGTACTTC,CASSRIGDRGTYEQYF,TRBJ2-7,TRBV19,TRBD1,few
TGTGCCAGCAGCTCCCTCTATAATTCACCCCTCCACTTT,CASSSLYNSPLHF,TRBJ1-6,TRBV11-2,-,-
TGTGCCAGCAGTACCGGACTAGCGGGATTGAATTTCAATGAGCAGTTCTTC,CASSTGLAGLNFNEQFF,TRBJ2-1,TRBV28,TRBD2,-
TGTGCCACCAGTGAGGATCGACAGGGGGCAACTAATGAAAAACTGTTTTTT,CATSEDRQGATNEKLFF,TRBJ1-4,TRBV24-1,TRBD1,-
TGTGCCGGATCGCGGGGGCTGGAGCAGCCCCAGCATTTT,CAGSRGLEQPQHF,TRBJ1-5,TRBV19,-,few
TGTGCCAGTGGTAGCGGGAGGGGGTACGAGCAGTACTTC,CASGSGRGYEQYF,TRBJ2-7,TRBV27,TRBD2,-
TGCGCCAGCAGCTTGAGTGAGGTGGCGGGGAGCCGGTCACCCCTCCACTTT,CASSLSEVAGSRSPLHF,TRBJ1-6,TRBV5-1,-,-
TGCGCCAGCAGCTGGGGGACAGGGCAAAGCAATCAGCCCCAGCATTTT,CASSWGTGQSNQPQHF,TRBJ1-5,TRBV5-1,TRBD1,-
TGTGCCAGCAGCCCCAGGACAGGCCCCGGGGGGAACACTGAAGCTTTCTTT,CASSPRTGPGGNTEAFF,TRBJ1-1,TRBV9,TRBD1,-
TGTGCCAGCAGTATGAGACTAGCGGGAGGGGGCCCCCCCGGGGAGCTGTTTTTT,CASSMRLAGGGPPGELFF,TRBJ2-2,TRBV27,TRBD2,-
TGTGCCAGCAGCTTAGTGGGGAGCATCTCCTACAATGAGCAGTTCTTC,CASSLVGSISYNEQFF,TRBJ2-1,TRBV11-2,-,-
TGCGCCAGCAGCTTGACCGCTAGAGCGGGAGGGTCCTACGAGCAGTACTTC,CASSLTARAGGSYEQYF,TRBJ2-7,TRBV5-1,TRBD2,-
TGTGCCAGCGGCACAGGGGGCACTGAAGCTTTCTTT,CASGTGGTEAFF,TRBJ1-1,TRBV27,TRBD1,-
TGCAGCGTTGTCGGACAGGGGGCTAACTATGGCTACACCTTC,CSVVGQGANYGYTF,TRBJ1-2,TRBV29-1,TRBD1,-
TGTGCTAGTGGCCACAGGGGTTGGGGGCTTAATGAGCAGTTCTTC,CASGHRGWGLNEQFF,TRBJ2-1,TRBV12-5,TRBD1,-
TGCGCCAGCAGCCAAGCGGGTGACAATGAGCAGTTCTTC,CASSQAGDNEQFF,TRBJ2-1,TRBV4-3,-,-
TGTGCCAGCAGCTTACTAGGCCAGGGAGGTCAAGAGACCCAGTACTTC,CASSLLGQGGQETQYF,TRBJ2-5,TRBV7-3,-,-